The sequence of this T cell receptor (beta chain) was determined in a study of T cell responses to AZD1222 COVID-19 vaccine. Whole-study results and caveats: Without day 14 samples, only post-peak T cell repertoires were studied.

In regard to this clone: Its antigen remains unidentified.

Germline CDR1 is MNHNS and CDR2 is SASEGT. This CDR3 has 15 amino acids. V lost 1 base and J lost 5, with 9 bases in between. The method was immunoSEQ multiplex PCR; TCRdb's version includes in-frame clones alone and lacks a portion of them. Seen here are approximately 170,000 clones, around 93% observed once, and the top ten hold under 5%. V gene TRBV6-1 combines with J gene TRBJ1-6; D possibly corresponds to TRBD1 (5 bases). This sequence originates from an adult in good health. The input for sequencing was peripheral blood, taken on day 0 of AZD1222 vaccination. The DNA for the CDR3 is TGTGCCAGCAGTGAAGGGGCCAGGGATAATTCACCCCTCCACTTT. It yields the protein CASSEGARDNSPLHF.